The 13 T cell receptor beta chains listed next were all sequenced from one sample in a study of vaccination and CD4 T cells after COVID-19. As for treatment: approximately nine-day PBMC culture with coronavirus spike peptide pools or control peptides (ViraFEST assay). An Oncomine TCR Beta short-read assay was used to sequence the DNA from cultured CD4+ T cells. TCRdb recomputed calls from the PCR reads with MiXCR, one row per CDR3 protein. This table has roughly 7,900 distinct CDR3 sequences, under 30% appearing once. No antigen has been identified for these receptors. The sequencing input was cultured CD4+ T cells from blood. These receptors all stem from a human donor with COVID-19.

The sample holds a few counts of this clonotype. This chain links TRBV2 with TRBJ1-2; D call uncertain. This CDR3 contains 14 residues. V was cut by 0 bases and J by 8 bases, with 13 bases left in between. Germline V CDR1 and CDR2: SNHLY, FYNNEI. Here the CDR3 reads CASSEALPTGGYTF. CDR3 in DNA: TGTGCCAGCAGTGAAGCGCTTCCTACGGGAGGCTACACCTTC. Using reference TRBV2 and TRBJ1-2 for the parts outside the CDR3, the full variable domain is EPEVTQTPSHQVTQMGQEVILRCVPISNHLYFYWYRQILGQKVEFLVSFYNNEISEKSEIFDDQFSVERPDGSNFTLKIRSTKLEDSAMYFCASSEALPTGGYTFGSGTRLTVV.

The J gene is TRBJ2-1, the V gene TRBV11-3; 7 bases are a match to TRBD2. The CDR3 spans 15 residues. Germline CDR1 SGHNT, CDR2 YENEEA. With V trimmed by 5 bases and J by 3 bases, 7 bases remained unmatched. The CDR3 protein is CASSRSGGLYNEQFF. For the CDR3, the DNA is TGTGCCAGCAGCCGGTCGGGGGGACTCTACAATGAGCAGTTCTTC.

Within the sample, this clonotype is medium-sized (0.01 to 0.1%). This chain links TRBV20-1 with TRBJ1-6; D not resolved. CDR1 is DFQATT, CDR2 SNEGSKA, per germline (reference sequence). V shed 0 bases and J shed 9 bases, with 12 bases lying between them. The CDR3 loop spans 14 amino acids. The CDR3 nucleotides are TGCAGTGCTAGAGATAGGGCAGAAACTTCACCCCTCCACTTT. It is translated as CSARDRAETSPLHF.

This clonotype was found a few times. V gene TRBV11-2 combines with J gene TRBJ2-2, with D hard to call. Germline CDR1 SGHAT, CDR2 FQNNGV. Trimming took off 3 bases at V and 1 base at J, with 15 bases between the two ends. The CDR3 runs to 17 residues. CDR3 sequence: CASSFDQVAGNTGELFF. In nucleotides, the CDR3 is TGTGCCAGCAGCTTCGATCAGGTAGCAGGGAACACCGGGGAGCTGTTTTTT.

This chain joins TRBV7-9 and TRBJ2-5; 12 positions match TRBD2. The V gene's germline CDR1 is SEHNR and CDR2 FQNEAQ (reference sequence). V trimming: 4 bases; J trimming: 5 bases; junction bases outside the gene matches: 14. The CDR3 consists of 18 residues. The CDR3: CASSSQTSGGPQGETQYF. In nucleotides, the CDR3 is TGTGCCAGCAGCTCTCAGACTAGCGGGGGTCCCCAGGGGGAGACCCAGTACTTC.

This chain links TRBV5-6 with TRBJ1-1; 8 nucleotides align to TRBD1. Germline lookup yields CDR1 SGHDT and CDR2 YYEEEE. V lost 4 bases to trimming and J lost 4 bases; unmatched junction nucleotides: 12. This CDR3 is 16 amino acids long. This chain's CDR3 is CASSARTGRFGTEAFF. CDR3 nucleotide sequence: TGTGCCAGCAGCGCTCGGACAGGGCGGTTCGGCACTGAAGCTTTCTTT.

This clonotype has just a few counts. J is TRBJ2-3 and V is TRBV7-2; maybe TRBD2 (5 bases). The CDR3 extends over 17 amino acids. Germline-derived CDR1 and CDR2 are SGHTA and FQGNSA. Deletions cut 3 bases from V and 0 bases from J, with 16 bases between. CDR3 DNA sequence: TGTGCCAGCAGCTTTCCTCTCGCCGGGATGAGCACAGATACGCAGTATTTT. It yields the protein CASSFPLAGMSTDTQYF.

By its share, this clonotype is medium-sized (0.01 to 0.1%). The rearrangement links TRBV10-1 to TRBJ1-5, with D unresolved. V lost 4 bases and J 5 bases, leaving 12 bases between the germline ends. The germline CDR1 and CDR2 sequences are WNHNN and SYGVQD (reference sequence). The length of the CDR3 is 14 residues. The CDR3 DNA is TGCGCCAGCAGTGTTGAGCCCCGGGATCAGCCCCAGCATTTT. It specifies CASSVEPRDQPQHF.

V is TRBV6-1 and J is TRBJ2-1; perhaps TRBD1 as D (5 bases). CDR1 and CDR2 from the germline V gene are MNHNS and SASEGT. This CDR3 has 16 amino acids. Trimming stripped 2 bases from V and 9 bases from J, with 20 bases between. DNA of the CDR3: TGTGCCAGCAGTGAATCCCGGACACGGGTTGGGTCTGAGCAGTTCTTC. It yields the protein CASSESRTRVGSEQFF.

This clonotype was counted only a few times. This chain uses TRBV2 with TRBJ2-7, with 9 bases aligning to TRBD1. Germline assignment: CDR1 SNHLY and CDR2 FYNNEI. This CDR3 has 14 residues. With 7 bases clipped from V and 3 bases from J, the junction kept 7 bases outside the gene matches. The CDR3 sequence is CASTTGTGIYEQYF. As DNA, the CDR3 is TGTGCCAGCACCACCGGGACAGGGATCTACGAGCAGTACTTC.

The gene calls are TRBV9 and TRBJ2-7; 9 bases fit TRBD2. Germline trimming cut 2 bases from V and 0 bases from J; bases unmatched to any gene: 3. The CDR3 spans 15 residues. Germline CDR1 and CDR2: SGDLS and YYNGEE. DNA of the CDR3: TGTGCCAGCAGCGTGGCTAGCGGGGCCTCCTACGAGCAGTACTTC. The encoded protein is CASSVASGASYEQYF.

The J gene is TRBJ2-3, the V gene TRBV29-1; D is possibly TRBD2 (5 bases). Germline V gene data show CDR1 as SQVTM and CDR2 as ANQGSEA. V gave up 4 bases and J gave up 0 bases, with 5 bases separating them. CDR3 length equals 12 residues. The CDR3 loop is CSVGTSTDTQYF. In DNA, the CDR3 is TGCAGCGTTGGGACTAGCACAGATACGCAGTATTTT.

This clonotype was seen a handful of times. The chain uses TRBV16 and TRBJ1-2; D possibly corresponds to TRBD1 (5 bases). Trimming shortened V by 4 bases and J by 6 bases, and 15 bases separated the two germline ends. Germline CDR1 is KGHSY and CDR2 is FQNENV. This CDR3 has 14 residues. In DNA, the CDR3 is TGTGCCAGCAGCCCCCCGGGCAGGGTGCATGGCTACACCTTC. Translating it yields CASSPPGRVHGYTF.